Described below is a single T cell receptor beta chain sequence and its context. Its target is not known. This entry is derived from a study of cytomegalovirus exposure and HLA in healthy donors. Study details: One earlier analysis, a look at roughly 170 million T cells, found around 110 million unique TCR beta sequences. When 398 donors were genotyped, about 81% of them were found to fall in the Caucasian-associated ancestry cluster.

Researchers ran the PCR with 60 Vbeta and 13 Jbeta primers. Measured with immunoSEQ multiplex PCR; TCRdb has only the in-frame clones, and not every one. The data hold 150,000 to 200,000 clones, with around three quarters observed a single time. Study-wide results and caveats: Rarity characterized most TCR sequences, yet some public TCRs appeared in many donors.

Trimming took 5 bases from V and 16 from J; bases not matched to a gene: 16. CDR1 is MDHEN and CDR2 is SYDVKM in the germline V gene. The CDR3 totals 14 residues. Everyone who donated was a healthy bone marrow donor. This chain joins TRBV28 and TRBJ1-5, with TRBD1 matching over 8 bases. The material sequenced was PBMCs. The clonotype comes from a man aged 25-45 years in good health and CMV-seronegative. In DNA, the CDR3 is TGTGCCAGCAGTCCCCTCCAGACAGGGGTATTGTTCCATTTT. This encodes CASSPLQTGVLFHF.